The text below deals with one T cell receptor beta chain. Its antigen is undetermined. The data stem from a study of cytomegalovirus exposure and HLA in healthy donors. Study findings and constraints: Among the sequence variants, a highly shared cluster was likely an artifact of sequencing. There were three CMV-associated chains whose specificity for CMV antigens was confirmed in vitro.

This CDR3 has 16 amino acids. J was trimmed by 2 bases and V by 1 base; bases with no gene match: 7. Per germline, CDR1 SGHDN and CDR2 FVKESK. In the PCR, 60 Vbeta and 13 Jbeta primers were used. Sequencing used immunoSEQ multiplex PCR; TCRdb keeps in-frame clones, though not all of them. The sample consists of roughly 170,000 clones, under 90% of them appearing once. Each donor's status was that of a healthy bone marrow donor. Sequenced: PBMCs. The origin of this receptor is a male donor in good health and CMV-seronegative. The rearrangement uses TRBV14 and TRBJ2-5; 7 bases agree with TRBD2. The CDR3 DNA follows: TGTGCCAGCAGCCAAGTGGGAGGGGACCTGCAAGAGACCCAGTACTTC. Amino acid sequence: CASSQVGGDLQETQYF. The whole variable domain, filled in from reference TRBV14 and TRBJ2-5, reads EAGVTQFPSHSVIEKGQTVTLRCDPISGHDNLYWYRRVMGKEIKFLLHFVKESKQDESGMPNNRFLAERTGGTYSTLKVQPAELEDSGVYFCASSQVGGDLQETQYFGPGTRLLVL.